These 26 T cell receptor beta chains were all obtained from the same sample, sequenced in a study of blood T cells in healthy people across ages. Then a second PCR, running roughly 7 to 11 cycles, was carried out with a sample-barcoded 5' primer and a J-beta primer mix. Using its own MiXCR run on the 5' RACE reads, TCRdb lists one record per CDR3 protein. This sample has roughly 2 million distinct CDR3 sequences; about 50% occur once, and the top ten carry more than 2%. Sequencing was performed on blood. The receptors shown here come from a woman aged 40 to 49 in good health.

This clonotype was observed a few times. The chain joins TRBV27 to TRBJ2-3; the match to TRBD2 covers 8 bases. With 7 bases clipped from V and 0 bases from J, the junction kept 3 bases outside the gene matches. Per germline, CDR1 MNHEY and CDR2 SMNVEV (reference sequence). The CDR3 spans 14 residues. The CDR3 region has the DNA TGTGCCAGCAAGGTAGCGGGAAGCACAGATACGCAGTATTTT. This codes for CASKVAGSTDTQYF.

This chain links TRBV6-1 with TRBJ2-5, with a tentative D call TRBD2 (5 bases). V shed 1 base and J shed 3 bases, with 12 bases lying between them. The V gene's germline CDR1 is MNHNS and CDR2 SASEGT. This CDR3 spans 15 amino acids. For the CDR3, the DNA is TGTGCCAGCAGTGAAGGGCCTAGCCCCAAAGAGACCCAGTACTTC. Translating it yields CASSEGPSPKETQYF.

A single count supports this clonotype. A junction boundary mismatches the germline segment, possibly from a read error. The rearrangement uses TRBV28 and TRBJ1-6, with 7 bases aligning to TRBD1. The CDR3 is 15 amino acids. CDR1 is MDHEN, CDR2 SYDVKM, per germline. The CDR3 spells CAGRDSKGLNSPLHF. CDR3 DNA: TGTGCCGGCCGGGACAGCAAGGGACTGAATTCCCCCCTCCACTTT.

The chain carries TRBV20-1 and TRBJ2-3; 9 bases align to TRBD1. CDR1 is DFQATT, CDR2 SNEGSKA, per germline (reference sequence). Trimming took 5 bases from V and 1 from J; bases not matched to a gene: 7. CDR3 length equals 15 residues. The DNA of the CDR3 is TGCAGTGCTGGGGCAGACAGGGGGGGCACAGATACGCAGTATTTT. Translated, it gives CSAGADRGGTDTQYF.

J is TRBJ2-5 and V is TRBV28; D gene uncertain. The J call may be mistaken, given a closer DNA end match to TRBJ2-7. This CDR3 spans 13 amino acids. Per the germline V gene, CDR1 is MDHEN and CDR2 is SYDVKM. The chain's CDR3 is CASSPTARDEQYF. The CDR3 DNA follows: TGTGCCAGCAGCCCAACCGCCCGGGACGAGCAGTACTTC.

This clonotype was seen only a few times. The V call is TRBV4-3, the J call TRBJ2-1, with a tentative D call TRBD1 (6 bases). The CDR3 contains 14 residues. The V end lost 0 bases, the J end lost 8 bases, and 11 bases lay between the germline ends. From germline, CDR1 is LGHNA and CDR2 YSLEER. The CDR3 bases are TGCGCCAGCAGCCAAGATTTGGGGGCGGATGAGCAGTTCTTC. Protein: CASSQDLGADEQFF.

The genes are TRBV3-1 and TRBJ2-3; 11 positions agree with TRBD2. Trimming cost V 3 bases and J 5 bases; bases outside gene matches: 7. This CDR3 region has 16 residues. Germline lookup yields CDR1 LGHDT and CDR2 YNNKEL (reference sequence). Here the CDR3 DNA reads TGTGCCAGCAGCCACATTAGCGGGGGGGCCGGAGATACGCAGTATTTT. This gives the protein CASSHISGGAGDTQYF.

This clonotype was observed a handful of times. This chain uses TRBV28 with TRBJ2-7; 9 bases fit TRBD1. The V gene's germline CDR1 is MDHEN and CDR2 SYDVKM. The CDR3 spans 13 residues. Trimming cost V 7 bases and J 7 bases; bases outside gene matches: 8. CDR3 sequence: CASTRDRVGEQYF. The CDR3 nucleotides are TGTGCCAGCACCCGGGACAGGGTTGGGGAGCAGTACTTC.

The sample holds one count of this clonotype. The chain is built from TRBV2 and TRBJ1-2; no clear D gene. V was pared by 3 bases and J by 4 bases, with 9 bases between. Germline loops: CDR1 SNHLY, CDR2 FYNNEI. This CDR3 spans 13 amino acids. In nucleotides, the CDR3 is TGTGCCAGCAGTGACGACTCCCCCTATGGCTACACCTTC. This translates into CASSDDSPYGYTF.

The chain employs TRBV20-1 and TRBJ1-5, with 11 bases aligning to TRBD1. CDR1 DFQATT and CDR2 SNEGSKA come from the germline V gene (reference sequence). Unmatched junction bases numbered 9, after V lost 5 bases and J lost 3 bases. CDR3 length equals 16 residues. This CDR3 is CSAPLRTGGFNQPQHF. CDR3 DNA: TGCAGTGCTCCCTTACGGACAGGGGGCTTCAATCAGCCCCAGCATTTT.

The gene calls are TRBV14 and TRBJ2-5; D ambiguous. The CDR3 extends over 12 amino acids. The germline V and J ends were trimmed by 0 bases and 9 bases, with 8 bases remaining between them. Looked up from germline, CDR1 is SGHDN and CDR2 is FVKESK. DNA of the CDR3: TGTGCCAGCAGCCAAGATAGAACACCCCAGTACTTC. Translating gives CASSQDRTPQYF.

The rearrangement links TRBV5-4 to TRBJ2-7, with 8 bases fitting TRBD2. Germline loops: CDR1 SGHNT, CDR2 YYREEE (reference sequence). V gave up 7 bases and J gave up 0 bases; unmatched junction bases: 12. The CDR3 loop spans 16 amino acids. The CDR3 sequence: CASGPGSGGLSYEQYF. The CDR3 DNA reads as TGTGCCAGCGGACCCGGGAGCGGGGGCCTCTCCTACGAGCAGTACTTC.

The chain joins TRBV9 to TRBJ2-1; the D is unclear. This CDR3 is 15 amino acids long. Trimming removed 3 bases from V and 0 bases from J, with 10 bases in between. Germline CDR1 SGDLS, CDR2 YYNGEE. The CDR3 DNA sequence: TGTGCCAGCAGCGCCGGCGGTCACTCCTACAATGAGCAGTTCTTC. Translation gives CASSAGGHSYNEQFF.

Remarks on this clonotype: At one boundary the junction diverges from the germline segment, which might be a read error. The CDR3 loop is CASSLHPGPDNPYERYF. The CDR3 bases are TGTGCCAGCAGTTTACACCCCGGGCCAGACAACCCCTACGAGCGGTACTTC. This rearrangement joins TRBV27 to TRBJ2-7; D is unclear. CDR3 length: 17 residues. Germline V gene data show CDR1 as MNHEY and CDR2 as SMNVEV (reference sequence).

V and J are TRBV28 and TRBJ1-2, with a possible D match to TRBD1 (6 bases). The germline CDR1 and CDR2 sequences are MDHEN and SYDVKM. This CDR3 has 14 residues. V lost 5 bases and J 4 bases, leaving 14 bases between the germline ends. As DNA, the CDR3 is TGTGCCAGCAGTCACGGACAGAACCTCTATGGCTACACCTTC. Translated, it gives CASSHGQNLYGYTF.

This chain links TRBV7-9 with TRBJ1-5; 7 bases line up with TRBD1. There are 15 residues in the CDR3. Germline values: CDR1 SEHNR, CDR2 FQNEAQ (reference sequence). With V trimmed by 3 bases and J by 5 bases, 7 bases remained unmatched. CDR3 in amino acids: CASSFNRGPYQPQHF. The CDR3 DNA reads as TGTGCCAGCAGCTTCAACAGGGGACCGTATCAGCCCCAGCATTTT.

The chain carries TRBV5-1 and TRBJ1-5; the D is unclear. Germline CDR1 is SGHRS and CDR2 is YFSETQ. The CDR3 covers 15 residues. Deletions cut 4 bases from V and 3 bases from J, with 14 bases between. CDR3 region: CASSALPGNNQPQHF. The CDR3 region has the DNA TGCGCCAGCAGCGCCCTCCCGGGGAACAATCAGCCCCAGCATTTT.

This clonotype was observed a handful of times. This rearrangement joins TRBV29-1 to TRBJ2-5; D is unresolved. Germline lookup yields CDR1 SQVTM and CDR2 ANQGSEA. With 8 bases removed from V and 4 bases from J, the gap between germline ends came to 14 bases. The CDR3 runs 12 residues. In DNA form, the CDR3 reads TGCAGCTGTGAAATTAGCCCAGAGACCCAGTACTTC. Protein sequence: CSCEISPETQYF.

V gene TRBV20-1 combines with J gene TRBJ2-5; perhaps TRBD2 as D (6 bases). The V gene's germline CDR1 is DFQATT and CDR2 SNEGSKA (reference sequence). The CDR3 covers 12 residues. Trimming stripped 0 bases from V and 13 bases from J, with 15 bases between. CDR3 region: CSAREETSRPYF. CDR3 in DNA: TGCAGTGCTAGAGAGGAGACTAGTAGGCCGTACTTC.

In DNA form, the CDR3 reads TGTGCCACCAGCAGAGATACAGCGGGGGGTCAAGAGACCCAGTACTTC. Encoded protein: CATSRDTAGGQETQYF. The chain joins TRBV15 to TRBJ2-5, with TRBD2 identical over 9 bases. CDR3 length: 16 amino acids. J was trimmed by 2 bases and V by 0 bases; bases with no gene match: 4. Germline CDR1 reads LNHNV; CDR2 reads YYDKDF (reference sequence).

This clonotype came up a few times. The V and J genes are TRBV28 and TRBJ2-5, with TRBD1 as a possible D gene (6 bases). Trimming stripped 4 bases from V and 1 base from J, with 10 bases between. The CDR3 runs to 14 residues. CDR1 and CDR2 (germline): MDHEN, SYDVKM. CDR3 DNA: TGTGCCAGCAGTTCAGGGGCCTCCCAAGAGACCCAGTACTTC. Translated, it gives CASSSGASQETQYF.

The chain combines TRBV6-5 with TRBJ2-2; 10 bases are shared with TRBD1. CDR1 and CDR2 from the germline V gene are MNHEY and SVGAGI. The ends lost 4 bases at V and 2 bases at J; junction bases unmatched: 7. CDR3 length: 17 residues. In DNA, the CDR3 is TGTGCCAGCAGTTTGGGACAGGGGATGAGAAACACCGGGGAGCTGTTTTTT. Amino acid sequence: CASSLGQGMRNTGELFF.

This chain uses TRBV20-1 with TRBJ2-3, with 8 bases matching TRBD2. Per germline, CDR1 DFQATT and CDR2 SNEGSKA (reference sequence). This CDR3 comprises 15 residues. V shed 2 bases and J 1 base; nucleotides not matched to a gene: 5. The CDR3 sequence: CSARTPTSGTDTQYF. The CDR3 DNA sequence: TGCAGTGCTAGAACACCGACTAGCGGCACAGATACGCAGTATTTT.

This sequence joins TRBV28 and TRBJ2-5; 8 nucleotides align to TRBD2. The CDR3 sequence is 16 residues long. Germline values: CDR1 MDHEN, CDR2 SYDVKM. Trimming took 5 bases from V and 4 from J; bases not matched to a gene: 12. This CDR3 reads CASSPSTGGIRETQYF. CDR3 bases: TGTGCCAGCAGTCCATCTACGGGGGGGATAAGAGAGACCCAGTACTTC.

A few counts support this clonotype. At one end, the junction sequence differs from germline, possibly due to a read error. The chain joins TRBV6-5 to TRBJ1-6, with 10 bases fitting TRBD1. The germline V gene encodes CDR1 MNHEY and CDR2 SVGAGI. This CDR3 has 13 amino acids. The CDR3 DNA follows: TGTGCTAGCAGGACAGGGGGTAATTCACCCCTCCACTTT. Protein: CASRTGGNSPLHF.

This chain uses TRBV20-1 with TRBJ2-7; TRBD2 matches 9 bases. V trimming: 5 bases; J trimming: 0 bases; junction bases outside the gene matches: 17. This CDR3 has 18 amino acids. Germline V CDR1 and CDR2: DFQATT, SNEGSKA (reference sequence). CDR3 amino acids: CSAEQNPSGGKSSYEQYF. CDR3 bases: TGCAGTGCTGAACAGAATCCGAGCGGGGGGAAAAGCTCCTACGAGCAGTACTTC.